The 9 T cell receptor beta chains presented below share a single source sample, sequenced in a study of blood T cells in healthy people across ages. It was with a sample-barcoded 5' primer and a J-beta primer mix that a second PCR of roughly 6 to 11 cycles was run. TCRdb redid the calling of the 5' RACE reads with MiXCR, one entry per CDR3 protein. The sample lists approximately 780,000 distinct CDR3 sequences, roughly 26% seen once, with around 2.9% in the top ten. This sample also appeared in a second study, on T cells of mothers and their children.

The sequenced sample consisted of blood. Every receptor here comes from a boy aged 5-17 years in good health.

V and J are TRBV11-3 and TRBJ2-5; 9 bases line up with TRBD1. Judging by the DNA end, TRBJ2-7 fits better; the J call may be wrong. Germline V gene sequence: CDR1 SGHNT, CDR2 YENEEA. The CDR3 contains 13 residues. CDR3 protein: CASSIQGADEQYF. The CDR3, as DNA: TGTGCCAGCAGCATACAGGGGGCGGACGAGCAGTACTTC.

The chain uses TRBV10-3 and TRBJ2-3; D might be TRBD1 (5 bases). This CDR3 is built from 14 residues. Germline CDR1 and CDR2: ENHRY and SYGVKD. Trimming took 8 bases from V and 1 from J, leaving 13 bases between them. The CDR3 nucleotides read TGTGCCATCGGGGCGCTAGATCGCACAGATACGCAGTATTTT. Translating it yields CAIGALDRTDTQYF.

This clonotype was counted between two and nine times. V is TRBV6-5 and J is TRBJ1-6; D is uncertain. The CDR3 is 15 residues long. The V end was cut by 10 bases, the J end by 7 bases, with 20 bases between. Germline V gene lookup returns CDR1 MNHEY and CDR2 SVGAGI. CDR3 region: CATSRSVPRNSPLHF. DNA for the CDR3: TGTGCCACCTCTCGGTCGGTCCCTAGGAATTCACCCCTCCACTTT.

This clonotype has a handful of counts. V and J are TRBV7-9 and TRBJ2-5, with D possibly matching TRBD2 (6 bases). V was cut by 4 bases and J by 12 bases, with 24 bases left in between. The CDR3 runs to 15 residues. Germline V gene lookup returns CDR1 SEHNR and CDR2 FQNEAQ (reference sequence). The CDR3, as DNA: TGTGCCAGCAGCTCAGCTGGATTTCCGGGAGCGGATGAGTACTTC. It yields the protein CASSSAGFPGADEYF.

The rearrangement joins TRBV29-1 to TRBJ2-1; TRBD1 matches 11 bases. The CDR3 totals 15 residues. The trim removed 4 bases at V and 5 bases at J, leaving 7 bases unmatched. Germline CDR1 reads SQVTM; CDR2 reads ANQGSEA. CDR3 DNA sequence: TGCAGCGTTGCGGCCGGGACAGGGGGGAACAATGAGCAGTTCTTC. It is translated as CSVAAGTGGNNEQFF.

This clonotype was found many times. This chain joins TRBV3-1 and TRBJ2-5; D unresolved. The J call may be incorrect, as the DNA end agrees better with TRBJ2-1. The CDR3 has 12 amino acids. CDR1 is LGHDT and CDR2 is YNNKEL in the germline V gene (reference sequence). The CDR3 DNA follows: TGTGCCAGCAGCCCAGACTCCAATGAGCAGTTCTTC. The encoded protein is CASSPDSNEQFF.

The chain carries TRBV20-1 and TRBJ2-5; a weak D match, TRBD2 (6 bases). The CDR3 covers 13 residues. Deletions cut 6 bases from V and 5 bases from J, with 16 bases between. Germline V gives CDR1 DFQATT, CDR2 SNEGSKA (reference sequence). The CDR3 here is CSAVTLARETQYF. The CDR3 DNA is TGCAGTGCCGTAACCCTAGCGAGGGAGACCCAGTACTTC.

This chain links TRBV5-1 with TRBJ2-7; 7 bases line up with TRBD1. V lost 4 bases to trimming and J lost 5 bases; unmatched junction nucleotides: 9. The germline V gene has CDR1 SGHRS and CDR2 YFSETQ. The CDR3 length is 14 residues. CDR3 protein: CASSTRQGAHEQYF. CDR3 sequence (DNA): TGCGCCAGCAGCACCCGACAGGGTGCCCACGAGCAGTACTTC.

This clonotype was counted between two and nine times. The chain links TRBV29-1 to TRBJ2-5; perhaps TRBD1 as D (5 bases). The CDR3 loop spans 15 amino acids. V shed 1 base and J shed 9 bases, with 21 bases lying between them. The germline V gene encodes CDR1 SQVTM and CDR2 ANQGSEA. CDR3 coding DNA: TGCAGCGTTGAAGTAGCCGCGGAAGCCTCCAGGGCCCAGTACTTC. Residues: CSVEVAAEASRAQYF.